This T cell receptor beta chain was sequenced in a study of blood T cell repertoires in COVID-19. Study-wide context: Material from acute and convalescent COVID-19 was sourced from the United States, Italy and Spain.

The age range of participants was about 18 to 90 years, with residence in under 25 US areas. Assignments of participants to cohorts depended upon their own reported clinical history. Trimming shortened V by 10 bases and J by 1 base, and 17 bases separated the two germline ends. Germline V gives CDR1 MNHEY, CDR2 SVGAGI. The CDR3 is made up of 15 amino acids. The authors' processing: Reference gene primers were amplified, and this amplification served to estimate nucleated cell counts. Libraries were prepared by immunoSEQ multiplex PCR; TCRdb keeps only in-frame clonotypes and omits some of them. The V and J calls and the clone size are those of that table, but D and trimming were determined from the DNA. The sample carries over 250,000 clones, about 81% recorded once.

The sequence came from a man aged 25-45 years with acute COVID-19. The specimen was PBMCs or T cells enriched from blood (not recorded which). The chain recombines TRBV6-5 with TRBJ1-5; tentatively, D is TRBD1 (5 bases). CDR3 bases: TGTGCCATCGGGGGGAGGGGAGTGAGCAATCAGCCCCAGCATTTT. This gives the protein CAIGGRGVSNQPQHF.